This T cell receptor (beta chain) was retrieved from a study of blood T cell repertoires in COVID-19. Categorization into cohorts depended on clinical history that participants reported. CDR3 size: 13 residues. V lost 6 bases, J lost 5 bases, and 13 bases lay in between. Produced via immunoSEQ multiplex PCR; TCRdb's table is partial and in-frame only. This sample has nearly 300,000 clones, with roughly 86% found just once. This chain links TRBV23-1 with TRBJ2-5; weak D call: TRBD1 (5 bases). TRBV23-1 counts as an open reading frame of uncertain function. The sequencing input was PBMCs or T cells enriched from blood (not recorded which). The origin of this receptor is a woman aged 45-65 years who had been exposed to COVID-19. Written as DNA, the CDR3 is TGCGCCAGCAGGAGGCCAGGGCCGGAGACCCAGTACTTC. Protein product: CASRRPGPETQYF.